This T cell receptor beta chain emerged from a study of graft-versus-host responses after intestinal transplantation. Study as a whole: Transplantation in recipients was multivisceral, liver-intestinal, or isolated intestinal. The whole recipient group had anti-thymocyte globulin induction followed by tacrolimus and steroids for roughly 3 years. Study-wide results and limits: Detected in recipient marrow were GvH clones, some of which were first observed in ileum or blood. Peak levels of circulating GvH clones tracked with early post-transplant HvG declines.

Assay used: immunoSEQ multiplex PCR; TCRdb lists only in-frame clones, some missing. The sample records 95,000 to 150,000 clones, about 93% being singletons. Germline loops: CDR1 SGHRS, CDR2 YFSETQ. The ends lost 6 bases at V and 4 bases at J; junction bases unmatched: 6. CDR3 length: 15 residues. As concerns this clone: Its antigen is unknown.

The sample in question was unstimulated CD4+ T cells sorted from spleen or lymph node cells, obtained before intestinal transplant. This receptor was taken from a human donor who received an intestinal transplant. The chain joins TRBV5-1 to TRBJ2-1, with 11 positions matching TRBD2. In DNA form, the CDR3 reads TGCGCCAGCACAGTAGCGGGAGGGATGTACAATGAGCAGTTCTTC. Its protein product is CASTVAGGMYNEQFF. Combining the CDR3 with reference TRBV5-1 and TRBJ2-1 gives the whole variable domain KAGVTQTPRYLIKTRGQQVTLSCSPISGHRSVSWYQQTPGQGLQFLFEYFSETQRNKGNFPGRFSGRQFSNSRSEMNVSTLELGDSALYLCASTVAGGMYNEQFFGPGTRLTVL.